The rows below give T cell receptor beta chains drawn from one sample of a study of identical twins. TCRdb used MiXCR to reprocess the 5' RACE reads, holding one entry per CDR3 protein. The sample shows about 730,000 distinct CDR3 sequences, around 20% of them seen only once. This sample also appeared in a second study, on T cells expressing NK-cell markers.

The sample was PBMCs. The receptors stem from a woman under 30 in good health. Both conserved end residues are trimmed from each CDR3. The order of the fields is J gene, D gene, clone size, V gene, CDR3 protein. The D gene is left open where the match is weak. For some rows the clone size is stated as once, few or many, or as a class when expanded; others skip it.

TRBJ2-5,-,-,TRBV15,ATSRVDETQY
TRBJ2-2,-,many,TRBV12-3/TRBV12-4,ASSFGVGELF
TRBJ2-1,TRBD2,many,TRBV7-9,ASSSTSGVYNEQF
TRBJ2-7,-,-,TRBV7-9,ASTRTGWYGEQY
TRBJ2-1,-,-,TRBV27,ASRRWGANYNEQF
TRBJ1-6,-,-,TRBV9,ASSDQLGDHPSPLH
TRBJ1-6,TRBD1,many,TRBV12-3/TRBV12-4,ASSFVDRDGSPLH
TRBJ2-7,-,-,TRBV20-1,SLGSTDEQY
TRBJ2-1,-,many,TRBV10-3,AIGGTVNEQF
TRBJ1-1,TRBD1,few,TRBV6-1,ASRPPGQGAFTEAF
TRBJ2-1,TRBD2,-,TRBV12-3/TRBV12-4,ASSLGRGGHNEQF
TRBJ1-1,TRBD1,many,TRBV12-3/TRBV12-4,ASSPRDSKNTEAF
TRBJ2-7,TRBD2,once,TRBV6-4,ASSGGGRNEYEQY
TRBJ2-7,TRBD2,-,TRBV20-1,SARRAGDPYEQY
TRBJ2-1,-,-,TRBV6-2/TRBV6-3,ASSTRLQLPRYRSSYNEQF
TRBJ2-2,-,few,TRBV18,ASSPRGDTGELF
TRBJ2-5,-,-,TRBV7-9,ASSLGQGRQETQY
TRBJ2-7,-,-,TRBV5-1,ASSLDGWTSYEQY
TRBJ2-1,TRBD2,many,TRBV4-2,ASSQDGPASGSDEQF
TRBJ2-2,-,-,TRBV12-3/TRBV12-4,ASSGQAASGNTGELF
TRBJ2-7,TRBD1,-,TRBV12-5,ASGLVQGQWAEQY
TRBJ2-2,TRBD2,few,TRBV7-9,ACEPGLANTGELF
TRBJ1-2,TRBD1,few,TRBV6-5,ASSYARTGRHGYT
TRBJ2-5,-,-,TRBV5-1,ASSPPSQTQY
TRBJ2-1,-,few,TRBV12-3/TRBV12-4,ASSLEPGSSYNEQF
TRBJ2-1,TRBD1,-,TRBV20-1,SAADRVLYNEQF
TRBJ2-7,-,-,TRBV7-2,ASRQGSSYEQY
TRBJ2-2,-,-,TRBV18,ASSLQQGDTGELF
TRBJ2-2,TRBD2,few,TRBV5-1,ASSSAGTSGITGELF
TRBJ2-5,TRBD2,many,TRBV12-3/TRBV12-4,ASSAPGTSYVETQY
TRBJ2-3,TRBD2,-,TRBV5-1,ASTSGTITDTQY
TRBJ2-3,TRBD2,-,TRBV20-1,SARREAGDTQY
TRBJ2-2,-,-,TRBV11-2,ASSLGLGIPNTGELF
TRBJ2-5,TRBD2,-,TRBV9,ASSSRDYSFPQY
TRBJ2-7,-,few,TRBV7-2,ASSTRDTSYEQY
TRBJ2-1,-,many,TRBV5-1,ASNDSPYNEQF
TRBJ2-7,-,-,TRBV3-1,ASSPGVEQY
TRBJ2-3,TRBD1,-,TRBV7-9,ASSLTGGVYDTQY
TRBJ2-7,-,few,TRBV12-3/TRBV12-4,ASSLDLDEQY
TRBJ2-7,-,-,TRBV3-1,ASSQHHEQY
TRBJ2-7,-,once,TRBV4-1,ASSQNTGDYEQY
TRBJ1-3,-,-,TRBV7-6,ASSLLRTQSSGNTIY
TRBJ2-6,-,many,TRBV20-1,SARGASGANVLT
TRBJ1-5,-,few,TRBV4-3,ASSPHANQPQH
TRBJ2-5,-,few,TRBV5-1,ASSFRMGETQY
TRBJ2-6,TRBD1,few,TRBV7-9,ASRPTGQFSGANVLT
TRBJ2-2,-,few,TRBV29-1,SYGQYTGELF
TRBJ2-7,TRBD2,-,TRBV6-2/TRBV6-3,ASSMGLVQWDEQY
TRBJ2-1,TRBD2,-,TRBV9,ASSASGGGTNPPHEQF
TRBJ2-7,-,many,TRBV29-1,SVGGGTYEQY
TRBJ2-7,-,-,TRBV18,ASSPPRGQHRTYEQY
TRBJ2-2,-,-,TRBV5-1,ASSSTGNTGELF
TRBJ2-3,TRBD2,-,TRBV11-2,ASSLQGLAGGGANTQY